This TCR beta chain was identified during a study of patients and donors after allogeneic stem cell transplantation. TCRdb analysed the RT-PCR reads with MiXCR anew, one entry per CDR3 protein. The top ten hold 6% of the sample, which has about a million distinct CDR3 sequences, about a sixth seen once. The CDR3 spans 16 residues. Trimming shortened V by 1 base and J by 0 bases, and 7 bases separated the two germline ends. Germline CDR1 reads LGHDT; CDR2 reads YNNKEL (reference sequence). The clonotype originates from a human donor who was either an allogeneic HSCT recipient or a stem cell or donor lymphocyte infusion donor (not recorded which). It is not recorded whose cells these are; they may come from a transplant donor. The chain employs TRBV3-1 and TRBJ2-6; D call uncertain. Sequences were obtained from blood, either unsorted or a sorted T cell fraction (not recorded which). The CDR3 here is CASSQGSPSGANVLTF. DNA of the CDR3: TGTGCCAGCAGCCAAGGCTCCCCCTCTGGGGCCAACGTCCTGACTTTC.